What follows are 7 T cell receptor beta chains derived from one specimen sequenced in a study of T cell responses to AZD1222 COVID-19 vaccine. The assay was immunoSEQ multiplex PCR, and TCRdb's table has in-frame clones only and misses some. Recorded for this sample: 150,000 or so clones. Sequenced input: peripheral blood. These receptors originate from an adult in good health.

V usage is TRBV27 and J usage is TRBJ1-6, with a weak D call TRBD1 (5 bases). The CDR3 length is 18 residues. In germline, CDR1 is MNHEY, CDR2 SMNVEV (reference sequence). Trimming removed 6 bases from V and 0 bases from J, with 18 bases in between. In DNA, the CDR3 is TGTGCCAGCAGCCTGTCGGGGGTTCGGACCTCCTATAATTCACCCCTCCACTTT. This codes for CASSLSGVRTSYNSPLHF.

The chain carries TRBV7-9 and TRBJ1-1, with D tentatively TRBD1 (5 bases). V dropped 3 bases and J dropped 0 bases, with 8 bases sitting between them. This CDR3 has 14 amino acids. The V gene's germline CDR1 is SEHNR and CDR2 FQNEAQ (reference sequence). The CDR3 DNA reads TGTGCCAGCAGCTTGGGGGGAGTGAACACTGAAGCTTTCTTT. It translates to CASSLGGVNTEAFF.

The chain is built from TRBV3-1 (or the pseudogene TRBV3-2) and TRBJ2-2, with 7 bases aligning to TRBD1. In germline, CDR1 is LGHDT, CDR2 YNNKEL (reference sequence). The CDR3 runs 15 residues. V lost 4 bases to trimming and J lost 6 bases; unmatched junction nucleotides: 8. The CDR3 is CASSPSTGTPGELFF. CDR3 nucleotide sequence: TGTGCCAGCAGCCCGTCGACAGGGACCCCCGGGGAGCTGTTTTTT.

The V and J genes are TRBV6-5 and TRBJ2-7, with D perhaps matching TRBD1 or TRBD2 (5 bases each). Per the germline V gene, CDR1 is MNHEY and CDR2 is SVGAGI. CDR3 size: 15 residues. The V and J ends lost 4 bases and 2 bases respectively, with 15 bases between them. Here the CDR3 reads CASSSNPGPPYEQYF. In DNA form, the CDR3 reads TGTGCCAGCAGTTCGAACCCGGGACCCCCCTACGAGCAGTACTTC.

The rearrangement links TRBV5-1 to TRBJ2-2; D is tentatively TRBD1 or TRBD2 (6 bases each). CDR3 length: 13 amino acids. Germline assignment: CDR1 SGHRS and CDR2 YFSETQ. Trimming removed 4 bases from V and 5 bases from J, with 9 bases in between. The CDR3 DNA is TGCGCCAGCAGCCAGGGGAGGACCGGGGAGCTGTTTTTT. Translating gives CASSQGRTGELFF.

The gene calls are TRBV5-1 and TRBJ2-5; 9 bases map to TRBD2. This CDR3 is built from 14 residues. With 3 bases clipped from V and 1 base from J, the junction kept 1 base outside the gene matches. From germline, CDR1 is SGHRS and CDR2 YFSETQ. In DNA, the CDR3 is TGCGCCAGCAGCTGGACTAGCGCCCAAGAGACCCAGTACTTC. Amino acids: CASSWTSAQETQYF. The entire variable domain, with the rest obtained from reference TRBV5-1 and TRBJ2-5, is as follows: KAGVTQTPRYLIKTRGQQVTLSCSPISGHRSVSWYQQTPGQGLQFLFEYFSETQRNKGNFPGRFSGRQFSNSRSEMNVSTLELGDSALYLCASSWTSAQETQYFGPGTRLLVL.

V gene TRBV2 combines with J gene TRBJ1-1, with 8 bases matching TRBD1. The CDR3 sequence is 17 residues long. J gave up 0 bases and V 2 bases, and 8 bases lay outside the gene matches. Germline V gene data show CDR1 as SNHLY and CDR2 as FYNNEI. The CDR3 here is CASSEPKDRAMNTEAFF. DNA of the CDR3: TGTGCCAGCAGTGAACCAAAGGACAGGGCGATGAACACTGAAGCTTTCTTT.